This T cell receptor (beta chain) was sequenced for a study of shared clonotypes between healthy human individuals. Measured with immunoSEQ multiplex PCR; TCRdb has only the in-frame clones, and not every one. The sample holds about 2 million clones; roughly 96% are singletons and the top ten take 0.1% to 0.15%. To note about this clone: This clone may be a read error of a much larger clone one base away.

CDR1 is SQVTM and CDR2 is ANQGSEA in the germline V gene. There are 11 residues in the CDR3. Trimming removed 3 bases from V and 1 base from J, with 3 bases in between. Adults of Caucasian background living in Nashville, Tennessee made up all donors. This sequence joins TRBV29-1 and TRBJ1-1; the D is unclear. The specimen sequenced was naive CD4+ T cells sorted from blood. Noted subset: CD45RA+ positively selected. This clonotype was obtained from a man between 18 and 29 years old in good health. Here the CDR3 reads CSVEWNTEAFF. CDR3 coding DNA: TGCAGCGTTGAGTGGAACACTGAAGCTTTCTTT.